The clone carrying this T cell receptor (beta chain) has at least ten counts. What it binds is unknown. The CDR3 length is 16 residues. V was cut by 4 bases and J by 7 bases, with 20 bases left in between. CDR1 is MGHDK, CDR2 SYGVNS, per germline. The data belong to a study of early T cells in non-severe SARS-CoV-2 infection. Study information: Chains were not paired, and sequencing was done on bulk RNA from unsorted whole blood.

Regarding the study as a whole: In VDJdb matching, anti-spike CD8 responses were favored while private and CD4 specificities went missing.

Attachment of unique molecular identifiers was made to individual cDNA molecules. TCRdb processed the 5' RACE reads anew with MiXCR; each CDR3 protein has one entry. The table has around 19,000 distinct CDR3 sequences, roughly 6% seen once; the top ten hold roughly 6.1%. The TCR comes from an adult who was a healthcare worker with PCR-confirmed SARS-CoV-2 infection or an uninfected control (not recorded which). The sample comprised whole blood. The chain links TRBV25-1 to TRBJ1-5, with unresolved D. The chain's CDR3 is CASSGDGVGYNQPQHF. As DNA, the CDR3 is TGTGCCAGCAGTGGCGACGGGGTGGGGTACAACCAGCCCCAGCATTTT.